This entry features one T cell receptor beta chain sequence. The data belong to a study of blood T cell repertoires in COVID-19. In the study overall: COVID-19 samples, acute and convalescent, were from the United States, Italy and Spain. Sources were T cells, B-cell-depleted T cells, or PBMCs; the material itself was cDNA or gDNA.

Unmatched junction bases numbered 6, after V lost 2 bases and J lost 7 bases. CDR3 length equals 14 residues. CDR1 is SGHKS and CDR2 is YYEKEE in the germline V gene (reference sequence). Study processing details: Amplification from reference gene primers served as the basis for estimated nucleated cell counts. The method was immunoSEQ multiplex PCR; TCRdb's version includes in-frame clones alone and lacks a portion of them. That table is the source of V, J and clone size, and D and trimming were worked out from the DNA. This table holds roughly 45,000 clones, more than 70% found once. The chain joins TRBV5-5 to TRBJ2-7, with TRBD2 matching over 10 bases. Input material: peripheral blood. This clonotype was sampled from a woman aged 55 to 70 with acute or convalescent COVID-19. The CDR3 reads CASSLLAGLGEQYF. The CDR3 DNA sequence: TGTGCCAGCAGCTTACTAGCGGGGTTAGGTGAGCAGTACTTC.